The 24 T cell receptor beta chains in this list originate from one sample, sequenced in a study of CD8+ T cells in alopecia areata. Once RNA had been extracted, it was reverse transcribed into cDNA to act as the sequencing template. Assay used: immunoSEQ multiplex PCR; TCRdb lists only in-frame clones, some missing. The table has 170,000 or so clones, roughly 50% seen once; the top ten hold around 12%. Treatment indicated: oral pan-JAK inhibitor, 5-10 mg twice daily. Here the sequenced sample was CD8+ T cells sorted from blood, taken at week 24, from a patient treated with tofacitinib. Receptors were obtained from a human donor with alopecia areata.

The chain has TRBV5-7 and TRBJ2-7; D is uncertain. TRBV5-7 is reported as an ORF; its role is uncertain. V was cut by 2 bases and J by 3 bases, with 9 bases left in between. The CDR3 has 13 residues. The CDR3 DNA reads TGTGCCAGCAGCTTCCGGGCCGGCTACGAGCAGTACTTC. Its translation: CASSFRAGYEQYF.

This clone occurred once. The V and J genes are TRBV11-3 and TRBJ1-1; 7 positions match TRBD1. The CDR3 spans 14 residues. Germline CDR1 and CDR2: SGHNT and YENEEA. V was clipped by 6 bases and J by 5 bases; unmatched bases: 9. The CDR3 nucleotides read TGTGCCAGCAGTCAGACAGGGCGGAGGACTGAAGCTTTCTTT. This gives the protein CASSQTGRRTEAFF.

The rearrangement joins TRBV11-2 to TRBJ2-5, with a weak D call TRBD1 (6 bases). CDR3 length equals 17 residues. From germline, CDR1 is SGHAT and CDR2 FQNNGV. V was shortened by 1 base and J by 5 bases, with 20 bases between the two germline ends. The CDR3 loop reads CASSLAISTGEEETQYF. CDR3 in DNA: TGTGCCAGCAGCTTAGCCATATCGACAGGAGAAGAGGAGACCCAGTACTTC.

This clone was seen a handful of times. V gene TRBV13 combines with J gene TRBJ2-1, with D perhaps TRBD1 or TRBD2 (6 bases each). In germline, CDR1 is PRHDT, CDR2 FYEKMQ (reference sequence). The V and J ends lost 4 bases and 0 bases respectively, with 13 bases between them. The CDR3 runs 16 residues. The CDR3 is CASSSVGGGSYNEQFF. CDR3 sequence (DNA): TGTGCCAGCAGCTCAGTAGGGGGAGGCTCCTACAATGAGCAGTTCTTC. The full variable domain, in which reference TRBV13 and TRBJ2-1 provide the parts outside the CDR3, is AAGVIQSPRHLIKEKRETATLKCYPIPRHDTVYWYQQGPGQDPQFLISFYEKMQSDKGSIPDRFSAQQFSDYHSELNMSSLELGDSALYFCASSSVGGGSYNEQFFGPGTRLTVL.

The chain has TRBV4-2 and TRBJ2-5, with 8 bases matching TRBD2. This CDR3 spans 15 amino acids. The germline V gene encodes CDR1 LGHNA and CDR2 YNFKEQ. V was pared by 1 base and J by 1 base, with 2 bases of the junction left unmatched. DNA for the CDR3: TGTGCCAGCAGCCAAGTTACTAGCGGCCAAGAGACCCAGTACTTC. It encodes CASSQVTSGQETQYF.

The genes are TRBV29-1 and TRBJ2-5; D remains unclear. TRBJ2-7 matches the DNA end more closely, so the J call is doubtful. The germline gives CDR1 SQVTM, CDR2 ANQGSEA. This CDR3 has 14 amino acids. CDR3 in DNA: TGCAGCGTTGAGGGTGTTTCTTCACCCTACGAGCAGTACTTC. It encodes CSVEGVSSPYEQYF.

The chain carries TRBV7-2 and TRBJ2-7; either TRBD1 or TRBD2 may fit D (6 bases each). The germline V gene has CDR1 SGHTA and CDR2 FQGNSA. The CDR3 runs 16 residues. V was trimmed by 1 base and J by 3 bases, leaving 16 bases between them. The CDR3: CASSLVGGTTGYEQYF. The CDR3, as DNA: TGTGCCAGCAGCTTAGTAGGGGGGACCACGGGCTACGAGCAGTACTTC.

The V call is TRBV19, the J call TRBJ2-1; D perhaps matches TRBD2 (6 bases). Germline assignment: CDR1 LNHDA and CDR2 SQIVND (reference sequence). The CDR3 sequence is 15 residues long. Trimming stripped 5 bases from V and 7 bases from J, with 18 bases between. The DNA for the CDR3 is TGTGCCAGTAGTCTCACGATCCTTGGAGGGAATGAGCAGTTCTTC. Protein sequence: CASSLTILGGNEQFF. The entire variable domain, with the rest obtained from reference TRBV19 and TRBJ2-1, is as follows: DGGITQSPKYLFRKEGQNVTLSCEQNLNHDAMYWYRQDPGQGLRLIYYSQIVNDFQKGDIAEGYSVSREKKESFPLTVTSAQKNPTAFYLCASSLTILGGNEQFFGPGTRLTVL.

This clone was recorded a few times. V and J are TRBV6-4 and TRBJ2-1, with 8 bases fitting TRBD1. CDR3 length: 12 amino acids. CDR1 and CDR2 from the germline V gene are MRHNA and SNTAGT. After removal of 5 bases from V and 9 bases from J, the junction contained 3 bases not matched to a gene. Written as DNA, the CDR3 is TGTGCCAGCAGTCAGGGGGCCGGTGAGCAGTTCTTC. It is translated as CASSQGAGEQFF.

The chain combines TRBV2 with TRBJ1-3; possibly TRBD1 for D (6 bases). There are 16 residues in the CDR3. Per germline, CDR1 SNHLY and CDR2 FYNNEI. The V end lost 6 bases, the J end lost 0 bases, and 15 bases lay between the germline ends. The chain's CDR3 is CASRTLDRLSGNTIYF. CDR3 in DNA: TGTGCCAGCAGGACACTGGACAGACTCTCTGGAAACACCATATATTTT.

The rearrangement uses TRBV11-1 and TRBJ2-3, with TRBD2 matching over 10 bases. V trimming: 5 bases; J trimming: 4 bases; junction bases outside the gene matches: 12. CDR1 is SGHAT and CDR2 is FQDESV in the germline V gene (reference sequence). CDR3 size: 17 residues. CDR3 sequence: CASSILTSGERPDTQYF. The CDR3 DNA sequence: TGTGCCAGCAGCATTCTCACTAGCGGGGAGCGGCCAGATACGCAGTATTTT.

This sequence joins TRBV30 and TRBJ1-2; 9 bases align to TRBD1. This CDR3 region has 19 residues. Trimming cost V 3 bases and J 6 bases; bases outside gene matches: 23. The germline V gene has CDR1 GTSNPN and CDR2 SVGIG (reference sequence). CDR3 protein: CAWRPTTRDRVPTLHGYTF. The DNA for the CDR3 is TGTGCCTGGAGACCTACTACCCGGGACAGGGTTCCCACTCTTCATGGCTACACCTTC.

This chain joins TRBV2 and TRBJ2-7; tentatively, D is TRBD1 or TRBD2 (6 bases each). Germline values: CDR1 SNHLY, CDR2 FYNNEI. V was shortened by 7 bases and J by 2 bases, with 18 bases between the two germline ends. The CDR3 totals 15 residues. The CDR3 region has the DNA TGTGCCAGCAAAAGACCGGGGGCTACTCCCTACGAGCAGTACTTC. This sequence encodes CASKRPGATPYEQYF.

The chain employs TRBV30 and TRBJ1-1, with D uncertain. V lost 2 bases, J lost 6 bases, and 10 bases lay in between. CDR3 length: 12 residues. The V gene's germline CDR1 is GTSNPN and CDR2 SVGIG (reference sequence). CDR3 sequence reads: CAWSLARPEAFF. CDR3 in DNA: TGTGCCTGGAGTCTAGCCCGCCCTGAAGCTTTCTTT.

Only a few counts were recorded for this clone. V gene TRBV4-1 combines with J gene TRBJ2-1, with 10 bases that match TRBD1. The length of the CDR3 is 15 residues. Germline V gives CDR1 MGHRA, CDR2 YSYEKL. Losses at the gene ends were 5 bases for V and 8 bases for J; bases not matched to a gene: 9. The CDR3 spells CASSSTGGESDEQFF. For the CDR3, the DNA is TGCGCCAGCAGCTCGACAGGGGGCGAGTCGGATGAGCAGTTCTTC.

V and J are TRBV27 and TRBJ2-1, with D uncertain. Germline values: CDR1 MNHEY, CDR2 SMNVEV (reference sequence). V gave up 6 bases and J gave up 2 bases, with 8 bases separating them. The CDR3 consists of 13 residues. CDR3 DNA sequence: TGTGCCAGCAGCCCTGGTCCCTACAATGAGCAGTTCTTC. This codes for CASSPGPYNEQFF.

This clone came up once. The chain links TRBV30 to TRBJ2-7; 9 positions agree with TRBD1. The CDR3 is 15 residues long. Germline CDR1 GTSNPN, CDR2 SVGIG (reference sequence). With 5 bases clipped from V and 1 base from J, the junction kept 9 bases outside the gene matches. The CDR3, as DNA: TGTGCCTGGGCGACAGGGACAGGGAGATCCTACGAGCAGTACTTC. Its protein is CAWATGTGRSYEQYF.

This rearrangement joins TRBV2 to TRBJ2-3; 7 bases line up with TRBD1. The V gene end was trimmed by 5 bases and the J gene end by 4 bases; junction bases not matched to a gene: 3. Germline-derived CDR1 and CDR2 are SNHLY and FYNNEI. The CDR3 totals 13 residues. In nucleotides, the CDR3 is TGTGCCAGCAGTTCCGGGACAGCAGATACGCAGTATTTT. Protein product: CASSSGTADTQYF.

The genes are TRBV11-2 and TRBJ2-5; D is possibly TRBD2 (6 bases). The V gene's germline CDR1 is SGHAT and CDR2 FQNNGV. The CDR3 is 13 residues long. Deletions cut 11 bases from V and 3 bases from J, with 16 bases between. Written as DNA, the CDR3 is TGTGCCGGGAGCAGCTGGGAGGAAGAGACCCAGTACTTC. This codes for CAGSSWEEETQYF.

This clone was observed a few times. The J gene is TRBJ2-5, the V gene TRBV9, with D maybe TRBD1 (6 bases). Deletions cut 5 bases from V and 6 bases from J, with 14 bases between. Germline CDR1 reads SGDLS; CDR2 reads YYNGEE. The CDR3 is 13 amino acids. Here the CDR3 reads CASRPQGLQTQYF. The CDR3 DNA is TGTGCCAGCAGACCACAGGGTTTGCAGACCCAGTACTTC.

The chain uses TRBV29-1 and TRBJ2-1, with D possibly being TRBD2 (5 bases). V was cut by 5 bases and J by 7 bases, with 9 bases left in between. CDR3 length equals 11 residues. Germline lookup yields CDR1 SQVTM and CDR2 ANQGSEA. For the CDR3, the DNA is TGCAGCGTTTTTACGGGGAATGAGCAGTTCTTC. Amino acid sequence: CSVFTGNEQFF.

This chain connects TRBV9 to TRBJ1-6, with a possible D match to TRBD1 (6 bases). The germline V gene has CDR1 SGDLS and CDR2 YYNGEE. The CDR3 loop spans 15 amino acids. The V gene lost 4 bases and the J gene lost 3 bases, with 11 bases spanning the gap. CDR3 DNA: TGTGCCAGCAGCAAGGAGGGGGACTATAATTCACCCCTCCACTTT. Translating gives CASSKEGDYNSPLHF.

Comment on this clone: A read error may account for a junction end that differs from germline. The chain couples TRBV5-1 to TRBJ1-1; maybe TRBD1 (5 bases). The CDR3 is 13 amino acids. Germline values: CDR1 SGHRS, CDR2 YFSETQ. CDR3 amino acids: CASRLDTNTEAFF. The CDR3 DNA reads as TGCGCCAGCAGGTTGGACACGAACACTGAAGCTTTCTTT. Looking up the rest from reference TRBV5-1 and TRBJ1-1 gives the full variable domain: KAGVTQTPRYLIKTRGQQVTLSCSPISGHRSVSWYQQTPGQGLQFLFEYFSETQRNKGNFPGRFSGRQFSNSRSEMNVSTLELGDSALYLCASRLDTNTEAFFGQGTRLTVV.

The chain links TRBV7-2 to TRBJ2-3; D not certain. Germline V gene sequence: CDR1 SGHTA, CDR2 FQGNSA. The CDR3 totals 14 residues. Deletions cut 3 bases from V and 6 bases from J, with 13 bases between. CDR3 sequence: CASSFPGMRDTQYF. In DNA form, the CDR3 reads TGTGCCAGCAGCTTCCCCGGAATGAGGGATACGCAGTATTTT.